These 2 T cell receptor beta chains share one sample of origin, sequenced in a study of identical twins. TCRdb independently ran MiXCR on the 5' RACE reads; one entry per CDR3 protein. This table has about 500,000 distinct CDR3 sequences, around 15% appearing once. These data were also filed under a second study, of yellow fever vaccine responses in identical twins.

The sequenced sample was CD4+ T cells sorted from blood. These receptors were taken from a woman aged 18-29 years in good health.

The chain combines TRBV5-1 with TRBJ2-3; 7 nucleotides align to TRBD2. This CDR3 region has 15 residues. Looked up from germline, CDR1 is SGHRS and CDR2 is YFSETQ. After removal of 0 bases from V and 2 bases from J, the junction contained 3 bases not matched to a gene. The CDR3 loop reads CASSLVGRDTDTQYF. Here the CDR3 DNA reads TGCGCCAGCAGCTTGGTGGGGAGGGACACAGATACGCAGTATTTT.

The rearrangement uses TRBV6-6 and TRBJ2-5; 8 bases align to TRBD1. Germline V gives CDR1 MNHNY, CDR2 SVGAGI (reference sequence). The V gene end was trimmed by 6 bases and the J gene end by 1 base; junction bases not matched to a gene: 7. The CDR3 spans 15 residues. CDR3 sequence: CASSSGQGTQETQYF. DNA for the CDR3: TGTGCCAGCAGCTCAGGACAGGGCACCCAAGAGACCCAGTACTTC.